This T cell receptor (beta chain) stems from a study of technical replicates of blood from a few donors. Clones were sequenced by immunoSEQ multiplex PCR, and TCRdb holds only the in-frame ones, with some missing. The data hold around 89,000 clones, with roughly 94% observed a single time. This CDR3 contains 12 residues. CDR1 is SEHNR, CDR2 FQNEAQ, per germline (reference sequence). Trimming removed 5 bases from V and 3 bases from J, with 7 bases in between. The origin of this receptor is a human donor in good health. The V call is TRBV7-9, the J call TRBJ1-1; D not certain. The sample comprised T cells isolated from PBMCs. CDR3 loop: CASSDGYTEAFF. CDR3 DNA sequence: TGTGCCAGCAGCGACGGGTACACTGAAGCTTTCTTT.